Following are 27 T cell receptor beta chains from one sample sequenced in a study of shared clonotypes between healthy human individuals. The data were produced by immunoSEQ multiplex PCR, yet TCRdb's version contains in-frame clones alone and is incomplete. The sample consists of millions of clones, about 95% of them appearing once. CD45RO-negative CD8 cells positively selected for CCR7 made up the naive population, which excluded terminally differentiated effector memory CD45RA+ cells. Sample: naive CD8+ T cells sorted from blood. These receptors all stem from a man younger than 35 in good health.

This clone showed up just once. J is TRBJ2-7 and V is TRBV10-2; 12 bases match TRBD1. V dropped 6 bases and J dropped 4; count of bases not matched to a gene: 4. Germline values: CDR1 WSHSY, CDR2 SAAADI. CDR3 size: 14 residues. The CDR3 is CASSGTGGAYEQYF. The CDR3 DNA sequence: TGCGCCAGCAGCGGGACAGGGGGCGCGTACGAGCAGTACTTC.

V and J are TRBV7-9 and TRBJ2-5; D is ambiguous. The ends were cut back, 3 bases at V and 0 bases at J, with 5 bases in the middle. The germline CDR1 and CDR2 sequences are SEHNR and FQNEAQ (reference sequence). The CDR3 loop spans 13 amino acids. CDR3 residues: CASSFGYQETQYF. CDR3 DNA: TGTGCCAGCAGCTTTGGGTACCAAGAGACCCAGTACTTC.

This clone was counted a single time. The rearrangement joins TRBV30 to TRBJ2-7; 12 bases match TRBD2. The CDR3 length is 13 residues. V shed 2 bases and J 7 bases; nucleotides not matched to a gene: 3. From germline, CDR1 is GTSNPN and CDR2 SVGIG (reference sequence). CDR3 sequence reads: CAWSITSGGEQYF. The CDR3 coding sequence is TGTGCCTGGAGTATAACTAGCGGGGGGGAGCAGTACTTC. Combining the CDR3 with reference TRBV30 and TRBJ2-7 gives the whole variable domain SQTIHQWPATLVQPVGSPLSLECTVEGTSNPNLYWYRQAAGRGLQLLFYSVGIGQISSEVPQNLSASRPQDRQFILSSKKLLLSDSGFYLCAWSITSGGEQYFGPGTRLTVT.

This clone was seen a single time. This chain joins TRBV27 and TRBJ2-1, with D possibly being TRBD1 (6 bases). CDR1 is MNHEY and CDR2 is SMNVEV in the germline V gene (reference sequence). The CDR3 spans 13 residues. V was pared by 8 bases and J by 4 bases, with 12 bases between. CDR3 coding DNA: TGTGCCAGCTCCGGACAGTTATACAATGAGCAGTTCTTC. It translates to CASSGQLYNEQFF.

This clone was observed once. The rearrangement links TRBV27 to TRBJ2-7; TRBD2 matches at 11 bases. The CDR3 sequence is 15 residues long. Per the germline V gene, CDR1 is MNHEY and CDR2 is SMNVEV (reference sequence). With V trimmed by 6 bases and J by 3 bases, 7 bases remained unmatched. The CDR3 reads CASRISGGAHYEQYF. The CDR3 DNA reads TGTGCCAGCAGAATTAGCGGGGGGGCTCACTACGAGCAGTACTTC.

This chain links TRBV7-6 with TRBJ1-1; no firm D call. The germline gives CDR1 SGHVS, CDR2 FNYEAQ. The CDR3 length is 16 residues. V lost 2 bases to trimming and J lost 3 bases, with 16 bases between them. Here the CDR3 DNA reads TGTGCCAGCAGCTTACCCTCTGGCGGTCTTGACACTGAAGCTTTCTTT. Encoded protein: CASSLPSGGLDTEAFF.

The chain is built from TRBV7-9 and TRBJ2-2; weak D call: TRBD1 (6 bases). This CDR3 region has 15 residues. Germline V gene sequence: CDR1 SEHNR, CDR2 FQNEAQ (reference sequence). The V end lost 6 bases, the J end lost 0 bases, and 11 bases lay between the germline ends. The CDR3 protein is CASRPGTPNTGELFF. The CDR3 bases are TGTGCCAGCAGACCCGGGACACCGAACACCGGGGAGCTGTTTTTT. The full variable domain, completed using reference TRBV7-9 and TRBJ2-2, is DTGVSQNPRHKITKRGQNVTFRCDPISEHNRLYWYRQTLGQGPEFLTYFQNEAQLEKSRLLSDRFSAERPKGSFSTLEIQRTEQGDSAMYLCASRPGTPNTGELFFGEGSRLTVL.

This clone was counted between two and nine times. The chain employs TRBV6-5 and TRBJ1-6; D is unclear. The CDR3 loop spans 13 amino acids. Trimming pared 0 bases from V and 8 bases from J, leaving 5 bases between. Germline assignment: CDR1 MNHEY and CDR2 SVGAGI. As DNA, the CDR3 is TGTGCCAGCAGTTACTCGAATGATTCACCCCTCCACTTT. It specifies CASSYSNDSPLHF.

Of note for this clone: Other nucleotide sequences in the sample specify the same CDR3. V is TRBV13 and J is TRBJ1-1, with 7 positions matching TRBD1. The trim removed 6 bases at V and 0 bases at J, leaving 1 base unmatched. The CDR3 spans 13 residues. Germline loops: CDR1 PRHDT, CDR2 FYEKMQ (reference sequence). CDR3 nucleotides: TGTGCCAGCAGGGGACAGTTGAACACTGAAGCTTTCTTT. This translates into CASRGQLNTEAFF.

The rearrangement uses TRBV19 and TRBJ1-4, with D uncertain. Germline CDR1 reads LNHDA; CDR2 reads SQIVND (reference sequence). Trimming pared 3 bases from V and 4 bases from J, leaving 9 bases between. This CDR3 has 14 amino acids. The CDR3 DNA sequence: TGTGCCAGTAGTATCGTGGGTAGTAATGAAAAACTGTTTTTT. Translating gives CASSIVGSNEKLFF.

The chain uses TRBV30 and TRBJ1-4; D not certain. Trimming shortened V by 3 bases and J by 3 bases, and 17 bases separated the two germline ends. Germline V gives CDR1 GTSNPN, CDR2 SVGIG (reference sequence). The CDR3 extends over 16 amino acids. CDR3 region: CAWSDGRAGSNEKLFF. Written as DNA, the CDR3 is TGTGCCTGGAGCGATGGTAGGGCTGGGTCTAATGAAAAACTGTTTTTT.

The chain couples TRBV5-6 to TRBJ2-2, with D perhaps TRBD1 or TRBD2 (5 bases each). Germline V gives CDR1 SGHDT, CDR2 YYEEEE. With 0 bases removed from V and 5 bases from J, the gap between germline ends came to 14 bases. The CDR3 contains 16 residues. DNA of the CDR3: TGTGCCAGCAGCTTGGGCCTAGCCTGGGGGACCGGGGAGCTGTTTTTT. Protein sequence: CASSLGLAWGTGELFF.

The CDR3 protein is CASSPRDPHGYTF. CDR3 nucleotides: TGTGCCAGCAGTCCCCGGGACCCCCATGGCTACACCTTC. The chain is built from TRBV6-6 and TRBJ1-2; the D gene is possibly TRBD1 (5 bases). Germline values: CDR1 MNHNY, CDR2 SVGAGI (reference sequence). CDR3 length: 13 amino acids. Trimming left V 5 bases short and J 6 bases short, with 13 bases between.

In regard to this clone: Other nucleotide sequences in the sample specify the same CDR3. This chain connects TRBV5-1 to TRBJ1-1; 12 nucleotides match TRBD1. Germline V CDR1 and CDR2: SGHRS, YFSETQ. The CDR3 is made up of 15 amino acids. V gave up 0 bases and J gave up 5 bases; unmatched junction bases: 2. CDR3: CASSLAGQGATEAFF. The CDR3 nucleotides read TGCGCCAGCAGCTTGGCGGGACAGGGGGCAACTGAAGCTTTCTTT.

The CDR3 DNA is TGCAGCGTTGAAGACCTCACCGGACCCACCTACGAGCAGTACTTC. Residues: CSVEDLTGPTYEQYF. The chain links TRBV29-1 to TRBJ2-7; no clear D gene. With 0 bases removed from V and 2 bases from J, the gap between germline ends came to 14 bases. Germline V gene sequence: CDR1 SQVTM, CDR2 ANQGSEA. The CDR3 is 15 residues long.

V gene TRBV11-2 combines with J gene TRBJ2-1; TRBD2 might be the D (6 bases). The germline V gene encodes CDR1 SGHAT and CDR2 FQNNGV. Trimming cost V 3 bases and J 9 bases, with 12 bases left between them. The CDR3 consists of 13 residues. CDR3 in DNA: TGTGCCAGCAGCTTGTGGGGGGAAAGTGAGCAGTTCTTC. Translated: CASSLWGESEQFF.

This clone showed up just a few times. Other DNA variants within this sample encode the same CDR3. The V and J genes are TRBV4-1 and TRBJ2-7; TRBD1 matches at 7 bases. Per germline, CDR1 MGHRA and CDR2 YSYEKL. CDR3 length equals 14 residues. The junction had 3 bases not matched to a gene; V was cut back by 1 base and J by 3 bases. The CDR3 protein is CASSQGQGYYEQYF. The CDR3 DNA is TGCGCCAGCAGCCAAGGACAGGGATACTACGAGCAGTACTTC.

This chain joins TRBV7-9 and TRBJ2-7, with 7 bases lining up with TRBD2. The CDR3 has 14 residues. V shed 2 bases and J 5 bases; nucleotides not matched to a gene: 6. The germline V gene has CDR1 SEHNR and CDR2 FQNEAQ (reference sequence). CDR3 region: CASSLIAGLNEQYF. CDR3 in DNA: TGTGCCAGCAGCTTAATAGCGGGTCTCAACGAGCAGTACTTC.

This chain connects TRBV30 to TRBJ2-7; no clear D. This CDR3 comprises 12 residues. V shed 6 bases and J shed 0 bases, with 9 bases lying between them. The germline V gene has CDR1 GTSNPN and CDR2 SVGIG (reference sequence). The CDR3 region has the DNA TGTGCCTGCGCACTAAACTCCTACGAGCAGTACTTC. As protein: CACALNSYEQYF.

This clone occurred a few times. The V gene is TRBV29-1, the J gene TRBJ2-7, with 10 nucleotides matching TRBD1. Germline-derived CDR1 and CDR2 are SQVTM and ANQGSEA. The length of the CDR3 is 13 residues. V lost 2 bases, J lost 3 bases, and 1 base stayed unmatched. The CDR3 is CSVERDRGYEQYF. The CDR3 DNA sequence: TGCAGCGTTGAAAGGGACAGGGGCTACGAGCAGTACTTC.

The chain has TRBV6-1 and TRBJ2-3; 9 bases match TRBD2. Losses at the gene ends were 7 bases for V and 2 bases for J; bases not matched to a gene: 7. CDR3 size: 15 residues. Germline assignment: CDR1 MNHNS and CDR2 SASEGT. This chain's CDR3 is CASITLAGPTDTQYF. CDR3 sequence (DNA): TGTGCCAGCATTACTCTAGCGGGACCCACAGATACGCAGTATTTT.

The CDR3 here is CASSEKLAGGVYEQYF. The CDR3 DNA follows: TGTGCCAGCAGTGAGAAGCTAGCGGGAGGAGTCTACGAGCAGTACTTC. V is TRBV2 and J is TRBJ2-7, with 11 bases lining up with TRBD2. In germline, CDR1 is SNHLY, CDR2 FYNNEI. The CDR3 sequence is 16 residues long. J lost 3 bases, V lost 3 bases, and 7 bases had no gene match.

A note on this clone: This sample includes further DNA sequences coding for the same CDR3. The rearrangement joins TRBV27 to TRBJ2-1, with TRBD2 identical over 10 bases. J gave up 4 bases and V 4 bases, and 7 bases lay outside the gene matches. The CDR3 is made up of 16 amino acids. Germline lookup yields CDR1 MNHEY and CDR2 SMNVEV (reference sequence). In DNA form, the CDR3 reads TGTGCCAGCAGTTCCCCCGGGACTAGCGTTTACAATGAGCAGTTCTTC. It specifies CASSSPGTSVYNEQFF.

V is TRBV12-5 and J is TRBJ2-1, with 8 bases aligning to TRBD2. The germline V gene has CDR1 LGHNT and CDR2 FRNRAP. The CDR3 length is 16 residues. After removal of 1 base from V and 9 bases from J, the junction contained 11 bases not matched to a gene. CDR3 region: CASGLALAGPKGEQFF. Here the CDR3 DNA reads TGTGCTAGTGGTTTGGCGCTAGCGGGCCCCAAGGGTGAGCAGTTCTTC. Full variable domain (rest looked up from reference TRBV12-5 and TRBJ2-1): DARVTQTPRHKVTEMGQEVTMRCQPILGHNTVFWYRQTMMQGLELLAYFRNRAPLDDSGMPKDRFSAEMPDATLATLKIQPSEPRDSAVYFCASGLALAGPKGEQFFGPGTRLTVL.

As for this clone: Other DNA sequences of this sample code for an identical CDR3. The chain has TRBV5-1 and TRBJ2-3; D is unclear. Trimming removed 0 bases from V and 1 base from J, with 6 bases in between. The CDR3 has 14 amino acids. Germline assignment: CDR1 SGHRS and CDR2 YFSETQ. The CDR3 sequence is CASSLVAGTDTQYF. Written as DNA, the CDR3 is TGCGCCAGCAGCTTGGTGGCTGGCACAGATACGCAGTATTTT. The full variable domain, completed using reference TRBV5-1 and TRBJ2-3, is KAGVTQTPRYLIKTRGQQVTLSCSPISGHRSVSWYQQTPGQGLQFLFEYFSETQRNKGNFPGRFSGRQFSNSRSEMNVSTLELGDSALYLCASSLVAGTDTQYFGPGTRLTVL.

V gene TRBV4-1 combines with J gene TRBJ1-2, with 8 bases fitting TRBD1. V was pared by 3 bases and J by 4 bases, with 7 bases of the junction left unmatched. Germline-derived CDR1 and CDR2 are MGHRA and YSYEKL. The CDR3 loop spans 15 amino acids. The CDR3 spells CASSQLTGGSYGYTF. The CDR3 DNA reads as TGCGCCAGCAGCCAGCTCACAGGGGGTAGCTATGGCTACACCTTC.

This chain connects TRBV7-9 to TRBJ2-1; a possible D gene is TRBD2 (6 bases). The CDR3 is 16 amino acids. Germline CDR1 SEHNR, CDR2 FQNEAQ (reference sequence). V lost 5 bases and J lost 1, with 15 bases in between. In nucleotides, the CDR3 is TGTGCCAGCAGCATGCAGCGGGCGCGATCCTACAATGAGCAGTTCTTC. This codes for CASSMQRARSYNEQFF.